A selection of T cell receptor beta chains follows, all from one sample in a study of shared clonotypes between healthy human individuals. Produced via immunoSEQ multiplex PCR; TCRdb's table is partial and in-frame only. This sample has some 2.1 million clones; roughly 93% occur once, and the top ten carry 1.5% to 2%. The sequencing input was naive CD8+ T cells from PBMCs. These receptor sequences come from a man aged 18 to 35 in good health. Some clones in this sample may be carry-over from other donors' samples. The CDR3 runs from the conserved cysteine through the conserved F or W. The order of the fields is D gene, V gene, CDR3 length, clone size, J gene, CDR3 protein, CDR3 DNA. The D gene is left open where the match is weak. Clone size is not always given. Where it is, it says once, few, many or a class for expanded clones.

NA,TRBV4-1,16,NA,TRBJ2-5,CASSQEIATNKETQYF,TGCGCCAGCAGCCAAGAAATAGCGACTAACAAAGAGACCCAGTACTTC
TRBD2,TRBV30,17,once,TRBJ2-3,CAWGFRKGLKFTDTQYF,TGTGCCTGGGGATTCCGCAAGGGACTAAAGTTCACAGATACGCAGTATTTT
NA,TRBV5-1,13,NA,TRBJ1-1,CASSLAGSAEAFF,TGCGCCAGCAGCTTGGCGGGGAGCGCTGAAGCTTTCTTT
NA,TRBV7-9,14,NA,TRBJ2-5,CASSTTGLPETQYF,TGTGCCAGCAGCACCACAGGACTCCCAGAGACCCAGTACTTC
TRBD2,TRBV5-4,16,NA,TRBJ2-3,CASSRLAGGPTDTQYF,TGTGCCAGCAGCCGACTAGCGGGAGGACCTACAGATACGCAGTATTTT
TRBD1,TRBV5-1,13,NA,TRBJ2-7,CASSNRQGYEQYF,TGCGCCAGCAGCAACAGACAGGGCTACGAGCAGTACTTC
TRBD2,TRBV18,15,NA,TRBJ2-7,CASSSGGLSSYEQYF,TGTGCCAGCTCAAGCGGGGGTCTGAGCTCCTACGAGCAGTACTTC
NA,TRBV28,15,once,TRBJ1-3,CASSSQGGSGNTIYF,TGTGCCAGCAGTTCCCAAGGGGGCTCTGGAAACACCATATATTTT
NA,TRBV7-9,14,NA,TRBJ1-4,CASTSEAANEKLFF,TGTGCCAGCACCTCCGAGGCGGCTAATGAAAAACTGTTTTTT
NA,TRBV6-5,13,NA,TRBJ1-6,CASSYSMTGPLHF,TGTGCCAGCAGTTACTCTATGACGGGACCCCTCCACTTT
TRBD2,TRBV4-3,16,NA,TRBJ2-1,CASSQDWLAGADEQFF,TGCGCCAGCAGCCAAGACTGGCTAGCGGGAGCGGATGAGCAGTTCTTC
TRBD2,TRBV7-3,17,NA,TRBJ2-1,CASSLLPLAGAYNEQFF,TGTGCCAGCAGCCTACTCCCGCTGGCGGGAGCTTACAATGAGCAGTTCTTC
NA,TRBV27,16,NA,TRBJ2-3,CASSLSNRAILDTQYF,TGTGCCAGCAGTTTATCGAATAGGGCCATCTTAGATACGCAGTATTTT
NA,TRBV5-6,16,NA,TRBJ2-5,CASSLRPEVPQETQYF,TGTGCCAGCAGCTTGAGGCCAGAAGTGCCTCAAGAGACCCAGTACTTC
NA,TRBV29-1,13,NA,TRBJ2-7,CSVQTGQKYEQYF,TGCAGCGTGCAGACGGGACAAAAGTACGAGCAGTACTTC
NA,TRBV5-1,13,NA,TRBJ2-7,CASSEGITYEQYF,TGCGCCAGCAGCGAAGGTATCACCTACGAGCAGTACTTC
TRBD1,TRBV25-1,16,NA,TRBJ2-3,CATAGDRGLFADTQYF,TGTGCCACAGCGGGGGACAGGGGGCTTTTTGCAGATACGCAGTATTTT
TRBD1,TRBV27,16,once,TRBJ2-2,CASSRQGATNTGELFF,TGTGCCAGCAGCCGACAGGGGGCGACGAACACCGGGGAGCTGTTTTTT
NA,TRBV7-9,15,NA,TRBJ2-7,CASSPSQGRGYEQYF,TGTGCCAGCAGCCCATCACAGGGTAGAGGCTACGAGCAGTACTTC
TRBD1,TRBV19,15,NA,TRBJ2-2,CASSLGQGPPEELFF,TGTGCCAGTAGTCTGGGACAGGGGCCACCGGAGGAGCTGTTTTTT
NA,TRBV7-6,14,once,TRBJ2-2,CASSLGQGTGELFF,TGTGCCAGCAGCTTGGGTCAAGGCACCGGGGAGCTGTTTTTT
NA,TRBV28,13,few,TRBJ1-2,CASSFLQNYGYTF,TGTGCCAGCTCATTTCTCCAGAACTATGGCTACACCTTC
NA,TRBV7-3,18,NA,TRBJ2-3,CASSALRAVEPHTDTQYF,TGTGCCAGCAGCGCGCTCAGAGCGGTTGAGCCCCACACAGATACGCAGTATTTT
TRBD2,TRBV6-5,14,once,TRBJ2-7,CASRTSGWAGEQYF,TGTGCCAGCAGGACTAGCGGATGGGCTGGCGAGCAGTACTTC
NA,TRBV6-5,15,NA,TRBJ2-7,CASSYGTGETYEQYF,TGTGCCAGCAGTTATGGAACAGGCGAAACCTACGAGCAGTACTTC
NA,TRBV9,16,NA,TRBJ2-1,CASSVRRDDSGTEQFF,TGTGCCAGCAGCGTACGGCGGGACGACTCAGGAACTGAGCAGTTCTTC
NA,TRBV5-1,16,NA,TRBJ2-3,CASSPEGLGHTDTQYF,TGCGCCAGCAGCCCGGAGGGACTTGGCCACACAGATACGCAGTATTTT
NA,TRBV5-6,15,once,TRBJ2-3,CASSLGGGATDTQYF,TGTGCCAGCAGCTTGGGGGGAGGAGCCACAGATACGCAGTATTTT
TRBD1,TRBV19,14,few,TRBJ1-5,CASSPSGGVQPQHF,TGTGCCAGTAGTCCCTCAGGGGGAGTTCAGCCCCAGCATTTT
NA,TRBV4-1,13,NA,TRBJ1-1,CASSLRQGTEAFF,TGCGCCAGCAGCCTCCGGCAGGGGACTGAAGCTTTCTTT
NA,TRBV5-4,15,NA,TRBJ2-3,CASSSPGVGTDTQYF,TGTGCCAGCAGCTCCCCAGGGGTGGGCACAGATACGCAGTATTTT
NA,TRBV19,14,NA,TRBJ2-5,CASSPRELGETQYF,TGTGCCAGTAGTCCCCGGGAACTGGGGGAGACCCAGTACTTC
TRBD2,TRBV11-2,17,NA,TRBJ2-1,CASSLVGGSWSYNEQFF,TGTGCCAGCAGCTTAGTCGGCGGGAGTTGGTCCTACAATGAGCAGTTCTTC
TRBD1,TRBV27,12,once,TRBJ1-4,CASSPGTGKLFF,TGTGCCAGCAGTCCAGGGACAGGAAAACTGTTTTTT
NA,TRBV7-9,18,NA,TRBJ1-2,CASSQPTTRSAGSYGYTF,TGTGCCAGCAGCCAACCGACGACTCGCAGTGCAGGGTCCTATGGCTACACCTTC
NA,TRBV6-6,14,NA,TRBJ2-3,CASRIGASTDTQYF,TGTGCCAGCAGGATCGGGGCGAGCACAGATACGCAGTATTTT
TRBD1,TRBV4-3,17,NA,TRBJ2-1,CASSQDLVRGSDNEQFF,TGCGCCAGCAGCCAAGATCTGGTCAGGGGGTCCGACAATGAGCAGTTCTTC
TRBD1,TRBV5-6,15,NA,TRBJ1-2,CASLLGGREVHGYTF,TGTGCCAGCCTTTTAGGGGGCAGGGAGGTTCATGGCTACACCTTC
TRBD1,TRBV4-1,18,NA,TRBJ2-7,CASSHPGLDRVGPYEQYF,TGCGCCAGCAGCCACCCGGGGCTTGACAGGGTCGGACCCTACGAGCAGTACTTC
NA,TRBV28,16,NA,TRBJ1-4,CASSQRSEGREEKLFF,TGTGCCAGCAGTCAACGATCCGAGGGAAGGGAGGAAAAACTGTTTTTT
TRBD1,TRBV28,14,NA,TRBJ2-2,CASSLTGGTGELFF,TGTGCCAGCAGTCTGACAGGGGGCACCGGGGAGCTGTTTTTT
NA,TRBV29-1,16,NA,TRBJ2-5,CSVEGLGSLPSEGQYF,TGCAGCGTTGAAGGCTTAGGGTCTCTCCCAAGTGAGGGCCAGTACTTC
NA,TRBV7-9,16,NA,TRBJ1-2,CASSLALGGPGDGYTF,TGTGCCAGCAGCTTAGCGCTTGGGGGCCCGGGAGATGGCTACACCTTC
NA,TRBV30,13,NA,TRBJ2-7,CAWSLMGYSEQYF,TGTGCCTGGAGTCTCATGGGGTATAGCGAGCAGTACTTC
NA,TRBV6-1,13,NA,TRBJ2-1,CASIGRGENEQFF,TGTGCCAGCATCGGCAGGGGTGAAAATGAGCAGTTCTTC
TRBD2,TRBV18,19,NA,TRBJ2-3,CASSPEIGWREGRTDTQYF,TGTGCCAGCTCACCCGAGATTGGCTGGCGGGAGGGCCGTACAGATACGCAGTATTTT